The 17 T cell receptor beta chains given below trace back to one sample, sequenced in a study of T-cell reconstitution after alpha-beta-depleted transplantation in children (dated by TCRdb to the mid-2010s). The time point label for this specimen denotes: day 60 (about 2 months) after transplantation. This specimen's treatment or condition label, per the study, means: allogeneic hematopoietic cell transplantation with graft depleted of TCRalphabeta T cells and CD19 B cells. Libraries were prepared through PCR. The run used an Illumina HiSeq 2500. To normalize quantification of the TCRbeta repertoire, the TCR libraries were built with molecular barcoding that relied on unique molecular identifiers. The public reads were quality trimmed at Q25 with fastp and then assembled into clones with MiXCR by TCRdb, keeping productive beta chains. Duplicate CDR3 protein sequences are folded into a single record with the most common DNA and genes. The sample table shows almost 20,000 distinct CDR3 sequences, and 10% to 15% are seen once. The ten biggest clones cover approximately 40% of the sample.

The sequenced sample was PBMCs, mostly from graft donor cells, obtained 60 days after TCRalphabeta/CD19-depleted stem cell transplant. The receptors come from a female patient under 10 years old who had a stem cell transplant for congenital amegakaryocytic thrombocytopenia, so the T cells may come from the graft donor.

In its sample, this clonotype was seen many times. The CDR3 here is CASSLVATLAGGAYNEQFF. CDR3 nucleotide sequence: TGTGCCAGCAGCTTAGTAGCCACACTAGCGGGAGGGGCTTACAATGAGCAGTTCTTC. The chain links TRBV11-3 to TRBJ2-1; 13 bases line up with TRBD2. Trimming took 1 base from V and 4 from J; bases not matched to a gene: 10. CDR1 SGHNT and CDR2 YENEEA come from the germline V gene. CDR3 length equals 19 residues.

This clonotype has a count of ten or more. CDR3 in amino acids: CSARGRLGMSSYEQYF. CDR3 bases: TGCAGTGCTAGAGGTCGACTGGGGATGAGCTCCTACGAGCAGTACTTC. The rearrangement joins TRBV20-1 to TRBJ2-7; D is uncertain. The V and J ends lost 1 base and 0 bases respectively, with 16 bases between them. This CDR3 is built from 16 residues. Per the germline V gene, CDR1 is DFQATT and CDR2 is SNEGSKA (reference sequence).

This clonotype was counted ten times or more. The chain uses TRBV7-2 and TRBJ2-7; D not resolved. The CDR3 totals 14 residues. V lost 0 bases and J 6 bases, leaving 12 bases between the germline ends. Germline V gene data show CDR1 as SGHTA and CDR2 as FQGNSA. In nucleotides, the CDR3 is TGTGCCAGCAGCTTAGCCCTTGTCTCAGGCGAGCAGTACTTC. Translation gives CASSLALVSGEQYF. Full variable domain (outside the CDR3, taken from reference TRBV7-2 and TRBJ2-7): GAGVSQSPSNKVTEKGKDVELRCDPISGHTALYWYRQSLGQGLEFLIYFQGNSAPDKSGLPSDRFSAERTGGSVSTLTIQRTQQEDSAVYLCASSLALVSGEQYFGPGTRLTVT.

This chain joins TRBV7-2 and TRBJ2-5; 7 nucleotides align to TRBD1. V lost 5 bases, J lost 10 bases, and 10 bases stayed unmatched. The CDR3 length is 13 residues. Germline-derived CDR1 and CDR2 are SGHTA and FQGNSA. The DNA for the CDR3 is TGTGCCAGCAGCCGGGGACAGAAAGGGGGCCAGTACTTC. Protein: CASSRGQKGGQYF.

In this sample, this clonotype turned up many times. CDR3 in DNA: TGTGCCAGCAGCCTAGGACTAGCGGGGGCTACTAGCACAGATACGCAGTATTTT. Encoded protein: CASSLGLAGATSTDTQYF. The chain joins TRBV5-5 to TRBJ2-3; 13 bases line up with TRBD2. Germline CDR1 SGHKS, CDR2 YYEKEE (reference sequence). The CDR3 is made up of 18 amino acids. With 4 bases clipped from V and 0 bases from J, the junction kept 8 bases outside the gene matches.

This clonotype has a count of ten or more. The genes are TRBV11-2 and TRBJ2-3; possibly TRBD1 or TRBD2 for D (5 bases each). CDR1 and CDR2 (germline): SGHAT, FQNNGV. The V and J ends lost 3 bases and 4 bases respectively, with 8 bases between them. The CDR3 has 13 amino acids. The CDR3 DNA is TGTGCCAGCAGCTTGCAGGGACCAGATACGCAGTATTTT. This gives the protein CASSLQGPDTQYF.

This clonotype was counted ten times or more. The chain employs TRBV4-1 and TRBJ2-5, with 14 bases fitting TRBD2. Looked up from germline, CDR1 is MGHRA and CDR2 is YSYEKL. The V and J ends lost 5 bases and 7 bases, in that order; junction bases with no gene match: 9. The CDR3 consists of 16 residues. The CDR3 spells CASSALGLAGDVTQYF. CDR3 DNA sequence: TGCGCCAGCAGCGCCTTGGGACTAGCGGGAGATGTGACCCAGTACTTC.

This rearrangement joins TRBV7-9 to TRBJ2-7, with D unresolved. The germline V gene encodes CDR1 SEHNR and CDR2 FQNEAQ (reference sequence). The length of the CDR3 is 14 residues. V lost 0 bases to trimming and J lost 1 base, with 7 bases between them. CDR3 nucleotide sequence: TGTGCCAGCAGCTTAGCGTGGAGTTCCTACGAGCAGTACTTC. Its translation: CASSLAWSSYEQYF.

This clonotype was counted ten times or more. The J gene is TRBJ2-7, the V gene TRBV9, with D hard to call. Between the trimmed V and J ends, which lost 4 bases and 3 bases, there was a span of 14 bases. CDR1 SGDLS and CDR2 YYNGEE come from the germline V gene. The CDR3 contains 14 residues. The CDR3 reads CASSPPHTNYEQYF. The CDR3 nucleotides read TGTGCCAGCAGCCCCCCCCATACAAACTACGAGCAGTACTTC.

This clonotype was counted ten times or more. This chain joins TRBV20-1 and TRBJ2-5; D is possibly TRBD1 or TRBD2 (5 bases each). CDR1 and CDR2 from the germline V gene are DFQATT and SNEGSKA (reference sequence). Trimming shortened V by 3 bases and J by 1 base, and 15 bases separated the two germline ends. The CDR3 runs to 15 residues. As DNA, the CDR3 is TGCAGTGCTAGCCGGGACGGAGCCCTCCAAGAGACCCAGTACTTC. Translation: CSASRDGALQETQYF.

This clonotype showed up many times. This sequence joins TRBV20-1 and TRBJ2-7; D is possibly TRBD1 (6 bases). CDR1 and CDR2 (germline): DFQATT, SNEGSKA (reference sequence). CDR3 size: 13 residues. Trimming took 5 bases from V and 2 from J, leaving 13 bases between them. The CDR3 nucleotides read TGCAGTGCTGGGTTACAGGGCCCCTACGAGCAGTACTTC. Amino acid sequence: CSAGLQGPYEQYF.

Within the sample, this clonotype is large. V usage is TRBV4-1 and J usage is TRBJ2-7, with no clear D. Germline CDR1 reads MGHRA; CDR2 reads YSYEKL. The CDR3 contains 15 residues. V was shortened by 3 bases and J by 3 bases, with 15 bases between the two germline ends. The CDR3 region is CASSHGLSEIYEQYF. The CDR3 DNA follows: TGCGCCAGCAGCCACGGCCTAAGTGAGATCTACGAGCAGTACTTC.

This clonotype was counted ten times or more. The V gene is TRBV15, the J gene TRBJ2-7; no reliable D call. Germline values: CDR1 LNHNV, CDR2 YYDKDF (reference sequence). The CDR3 runs 13 residues. The V and J ends lost 5 bases and 0 bases respectively, with 8 bases between them. The CDR3 here is CATSPANSYEQYF. CDR3 nucleotide sequence: TGTGCCACCAGCCCAGCAAACTCCTACGAGCAGTACTTC.

This clonotype has at least ten counts. The chain uses TRBV20-1 and TRBJ2-5; D is ambiguous. The CDR3 has 12 amino acids. V was clipped by 3 bases and J by 5 bases, with 10 bases between them. Germline CDR1 DFQATT, CDR2 SNEGSKA (reference sequence). This chain's CDR3 is CSASPPSETQYF. Here the CDR3 DNA reads TGCAGTGCTAGTCCTCCTTCGGAGACCCAGTACTTC.

This clonotype was counted at least ten times. V is TRBV5-1 and J is TRBJ2-1, with 9 bases that match TRBD2. The CDR3 has 13 residues. CDR1 SGHRS and CDR2 YFSETQ come from the germline V gene. V lost 0 bases and J lost 10; bases outside the gene matches: 2. The CDR3 protein is CASSLESGREQFF. CDR3 bases: TGCGCCAGCAGCTTGGAAAGCGGGAGGGAGCAGTTCTTC.

This clonotype was counted between two and nine times. V is TRBV3-1 and J is TRBJ1-2, with 8 bases fitting TRBD1. Trimming cost V 3 bases and J 7 bases; bases outside gene matches: 16. CDR1 and CDR2 (germline): LGHDT, YNNKEL (reference sequence). The CDR3 is 17 amino acids. The CDR3 sequence: CASSQLGLALGTGGYTF. The CDR3 DNA reads TGTGCCAGCAGCCAGCTTGGTCTCGCCCTTGGGACAGGTGGCTACACCTTC.

The genes are TRBV7-7 and TRBJ2-5; the D gene is possibly TRBD2 (6 bases). The V gene's germline CDR1 is SSHAT and CDR2 FNYEAQ (reference sequence). The CDR3 covers 14 residues. The V and J ends lost 5 bases and 5 bases respectively, with 15 bases between them. The CDR3 coding sequence is TGTGCCAGCAGCCATGGGGCGGGAAGGGAGACCCAGTACTTC. Encoded protein: CASSHGAGRETQYF.